The next 29 T cell receptor beta chains were all read from a single sample in a study of cytomegalovirus exposure and HLA in healthy donors (dated 2017 in TCRdb). The library was prepared using the immunoSEQ multiplex PCR assay. A mixture of 60 forward primers for TCR Vbeta segments and 13 reverse primers for TCR Jbeta segments was used in the multiplex PCR. TCRdb re-hosts the immuneACCESS table, in-frame sequences only. Its copies lack some clones; in the studies checked, an unresolved V gene accounts for under half of them, and the cause for the rest is not known. Within this sample are around 130,000 clones, with roughly 70% of them counted one time only. Of the sample, 6% to 8% falls within the top ten clones. The material sequenced was PBMCs. Every receptor here comes from a middle-aged man in good health and CMV-seropositive.

The gene calls are TRBV2 and TRBJ2-7, with D maybe TRBD1 (5 bases). CDR1 SNHLY and CDR2 FYNNEI come from the germline V gene. Trimming shortened V by 7 bases and J by 2 bases, and 18 bases separated the two germline ends. The CDR3 consists of 15 residues. In DNA form, the CDR3 reads TGTGCCAGCATTCTAGACGCCCTGGGGCCCTACGAGCAGTACTTC. It translates to CASILDALGPYEQYF.

The chain recombines TRBV27 with TRBJ2-7, with 9 bases aligning to TRBD1. Germline V gene lookup returns CDR1 MNHEY and CDR2 SMNVEV (reference sequence). The CDR3 totals 14 residues. The ends lost 5 bases at V and 7 bases at J; junction bases unmatched: 9. CDR3 in amino acids: CASSEQGAPREQYF. The CDR3 coding sequence is TGTGCCAGCAGTGAACAGGGGGCCCCGAGGGAGCAGTACTTC.

V and J are TRBV27 and TRBJ2-3; tentative D call: TRBD2 (5 bases). The CDR3 has 13 residues. Trimming pared 4 bases from V and 2 bases from J, leaving 7 bases between. Germline assignment: CDR1 MNHEY and CDR2 SMNVEV (reference sequence). The DNA for the CDR3 is TGTGCCAGCAGTTACGGGGTCACAGATACGCAGTATTTT. Amino acids: CASSYGVTDTQYF.

The V and J genes are TRBV7-8 and TRBJ2-1; TRBD2 is a possible D gene (6 bases). With 2 bases removed from V and 10 bases from J, the gap between germline ends came to 15 bases. This CDR3 has 14 residues. Germline CDR1 SGHVS, CDR2 FQNEAQ. The DNA of the CDR3 is TGTGCCAGCAGCTTACCCTTTTTTGGGGGGGAGCAGTTCTTC. Its protein is CASSLPFFGGEQFF.

This sequence joins TRBV2 and TRBJ2-7, with 7 bases lining up with TRBD2. The CDR3 length is 13 residues. The V gene's germline CDR1 is SNHLY and CDR2 FYNNEI. V gave up 4 bases and J gave up 3 bases; unmatched junction bases: 3. The CDR3 DNA reads TGTGCCAGCAGTGGAGCGGGGCTCTACGAGCAGTACTTC. It translates to CASSGAGLYEQYF. The whole variable domain, filled in from reference TRBV2 and TRBJ2-7, reads EPEVTQTPSHQVTQMGQEVILRCVPISNHLYFYWYRQILGQKVEFLVSFYNNEISEKSEIFDDQFSVERPDGSNFTLKIRSTKLEDSAMYFCASSGAGLYEQYFGPGTRLTVT.

With respect to this clone: One junction end disagrees with the germline gene, perhaps due to a read error. The chain joins TRBV7-7 to TRBJ2-5, with a possible D match to TRBD1 (6 bases). This CDR3 spans 15 amino acids. Germline values: CDR1 SSHAT, CDR2 FNYEAQ (reference sequence). The DNA of the CDR3 is TGTGCTAGCAGCCCGTCTGGGGGCCCCCAAGAGACCCAGTACTTC. Translating it yields CASSPSGGPQETQYF.

The chain uses TRBV5-1 and TRBJ1-6, with D perhaps TRBD1 (5 bases). The germline CDR1 and CDR2 sequences are SGHRS and YFSETQ. The CDR3 covers 15 residues. V was shortened by 0 bases and J by 7 bases, with 11 bases between the two germline ends. The CDR3 loop reads CASSLGQQQNSPLHF. DNA of the CDR3: TGCGCCAGCAGCTTGGGACAGCAACAAAATTCACCCCTCCACTTT.

V gene TRBV2 combines with J gene TRBJ2-7; no clear D gene. V was cut by 7 bases and J by 2 bases, with 6 bases left in between. The germline V gene has CDR1 SNHLY and CDR2 FYNNEI. The CDR3 consists of 11 residues. The CDR3: CASIRTYEQYF. The CDR3 DNA is TGTGCCAGCATCAGGACCTACGAGCAGTACTTC.

The V gene is TRBV19, the J gene TRBJ1-6, with 10 positions matching TRBD1. Unmatched junction bases numbered 3, after V lost 1 base and J lost 9 bases. The CDR3 extends over 15 amino acids. Germline V gives CDR1 LNHDA, CDR2 SQIVND (reference sequence). The CDR3 protein is CASSIVGQGSSPLHF. Here the CDR3 DNA reads TGTGCCAGTAGTATAGTGGGACAGGGGAGTTCACCCCTCCACTTT.

V is TRBV6-6 and J is TRBJ1-5, with 10 nucleotides matching TRBD1. The V gene's germline CDR1 is MNHNY and CDR2 SVGAGI (reference sequence). This CDR3 contains 16 residues. The V gene end was trimmed by 7 bases and the J gene end by 2 bases; junction bases not matched to a gene: 8. CDR3 bases: TGTGCCAGCAATGACAGGGGGCAGGGTGGCAATCAGCCCCAGCATTTT. Translated: CASNDRGQGGNQPQHF.

The genes are TRBV27 and TRBJ2-1; no reliable D call. Between the trimmed V and J ends, which lost 8 bases and 0 bases, there was a span of 11 bases. This CDR3 spans 14 amino acids. Germline values: CDR1 MNHEY, CDR2 SMNVEV (reference sequence). CDR3 protein: CASALLSSYNEQFF. The CDR3 nucleotides read TGTGCCAGCGCCCTTCTAAGCTCCTACAATGAGCAGTTCTTC.

This chain connects TRBV6-4 to TRBJ1-6; TRBD1 is a possible D gene (6 bases). Trimming took 10 bases from V and 7 from J, leaving 11 bases between them. The germline CDR1 and CDR2 sequences are MRHNA and SNTAGT. CDR3 size: 12 residues. The CDR3: CATRTGNSPLHF. The CDR3 DNA reads TGTGCCACCCGAACAGGGAATTCACCCCTCCACTTT.

This rearrangement joins TRBV2 to TRBJ1-1, with D uncertain. The germline gives CDR1 SNHLY, CDR2 FYNNEI. V was trimmed by 7 bases and J by 0 bases, leaving 3 bases between them. The CDR3 spans 11 residues. The DNA of the CDR3 is TGTGCCAGCATCATGAACACTGAAGCTTTCTTT. Its protein product is CASIMNTEAFF.

V and J are TRBV6-6 and TRBJ1-1; TRBD1 aligns across 7 bases. Per germline, CDR1 MNHNY and CDR2 SVGAGI (reference sequence). The junction had 14 bases not matched to a gene; V was cut back by 7 bases and J by 6 bases. The CDR3 totals 15 residues. The chain's CDR3 is CASTTTPGQQPEAFF. Here the CDR3 DNA reads TGTGCCAGCACAACAACTCCGGGACAGCAGCCTGAAGCTTTCTTT.

The chain joins TRBV27 to TRBJ2-1, with TRBD2 as a possible D gene (6 bases). The CDR3 is made up of 14 amino acids. CDR1 and CDR2 (germline): MNHEY, SMNVEV (reference sequence). Trimming left V 4 bases short and J 7 bases short, with 14 bases between. CDR3 bases: TGTGCCAGCAGTTCAAGACTAGAAGCGAATGAGCAGTTCTTC. It codes for CASSSRLEANEQFF.

This sequence joins TRBV20-1 and TRBJ2-1; D not resolved. V was cut by 2 bases and J by 10 bases, with 6 bases left in between. This CDR3 comprises 10 residues. Germline values: CDR1 DFQATT, CDR2 SNEGSKA (reference sequence). In DNA form, the CDR3 reads TGCAGTGCTAGACCGGAGGAGCAGTTCTTC. Translating gives CSARPEEQFF.

A few counts support this clone. This sequence joins TRBV5-6 and TRBJ2-4; D perhaps matches TRBD2 (5 bases). The CDR3 is made up of 15 amino acids. Germline values: CDR1 SGHDT, CDR2 YYEEEE. V lost 0 bases and J lost 1, with 8 bases in between. The CDR3, as DNA: TGTGCCAGCAGCTTGGGGCGCGGGGCCAAAAACATTCAGTACTTC. Encoded protein: CASSLGRGAKNIQYF.

This clone was detected once. This chain uses TRBV2 with TRBJ2-7, with D perhaps matching TRBD2 (5 bases). CDR1 is SNHLY, CDR2 FYNNEI, per germline. This CDR3 contains 16 residues. Trimming removed 1 base at V and 7 bases at J, with 20 bases between. CDR3: CASSEERSLRGCEQYF. DNA for the CDR3: TGTGCCAGCAGTGAAGAGAGGAGTTTACGAGGGTGTGAGCAGTACTTC.

The chain uses TRBV28 and TRBJ1-2, with D possibly being TRBD1 (5 bases). Trimming cost V 4 bases and J 6 bases, with 18 bases left between them. CDR1 MDHEN and CDR2 SYDVKM come from the germline V gene. The CDR3 totals 15 residues. The CDR3 sequence is CASSSPPGTVDGYTF. In DNA, the CDR3 is TGTGCCAGCAGTTCCCCCCCCGGGACTGTGGATGGCTACACCTTC.

The chain combines TRBV2 with TRBJ2-7; 9 positions agree with TRBD2. V shed 4 bases and J 6 bases; nucleotides not matched to a gene: 4. The CDR3 covers 13 residues. The V gene's germline CDR1 is SNHLY and CDR2 FYNNEI. CDR3 amino acids: CASSGLAAGEQYF. CDR3 DNA sequence: TGTGCCAGCAGTGGACTAGCGGCTGGCGAGCAGTACTTC.

The chain joins TRBV15 to TRBJ1-5; D might be TRBD1 (5 bases). This CDR3 is 12 amino acids long. V was pared by 0 bases and J by 10 bases, with 7 bases between. The germline V gene has CDR1 LNHNV and CDR2 YYDKDF (reference sequence). CDR3: CATSRDDRPQHF. In DNA, the CDR3 is TGTGCCACCAGCAGAGATGACAGACCCCAGCATTTT.

V gene TRBV29-1 combines with J gene TRBJ2-2; D is possibly TRBD2 (5 bases). CDR1 SQVTM and CDR2 ANQGSEA come from the germline V gene. Between the trimmed V and J ends, which lost 6 bases and 7 bases, there was a span of 12 bases. The CDR3 is 12 residues long. Here the CDR3 DNA reads TGCAGCGTAAGAGGGAATTACGGGGAGCTGTTTTTT. This gives the protein CSVRGNYGELFF.

This chain connects TRBV5-1 to TRBJ2-2; 10 bases agree with TRBD2. The CDR3 length is 15 residues. From germline, CDR1 is SGHRS and CDR2 YFSETQ. The junction had 5 bases not matched to a gene; V was cut back by 5 bases and J by 4 bases. The CDR3 DNA sequence: TGCGCCAGCAGACCAGCGGGGGGGCCCACCGGGGAGCTGTTTTTT. It encodes CASRPAGGPTGELFF.

This rearrangement joins TRBV2 to TRBJ2-3, with 7 positions matching TRBD2. V dropped 6 bases and J dropped 1; count of bases not matched to a gene: 4. Per the germline V gene, CDR1 is SNHLY and CDR2 is FYNNEI. The length of the CDR3 is 14 residues. As DNA, the CDR3 is TGTGCCAGCAGCGGCAGCGGGGGCACAGATACGCAGTATTTT. Its protein product is CASSGSGGTDTQYF.

This clone appeared a single time. This chain joins TRBV6-6 and TRBJ2-2; perhaps TRBD2 as D (5 bases). The CDR3 is 14 amino acids. The ends were cut back, 2 bases at V and 10 bases at J, with 14 bases in the middle. Germline loops: CDR1 MNHNY, CDR2 SVGAGI (reference sequence). The CDR3: CASSYPGRGMELFF. In nucleotides, the CDR3 is TGTGCCAGCAGTTACCCAGGCCGGGGAATGGAGCTGTTTTTT.

This rearrangement joins TRBV7-2 to TRBJ1-2; possible D gene TRBD1, 5 bases. The germline V and J ends were trimmed by 5 bases and 1 base, with 11 bases remaining between them. CDR3 size: 14 residues. CDR1 and CDR2 (germline): SGHTA, FQGNSA. The DNA of the CDR3 is TGTGCCAGCAGCCCCCAGGGAGGTAACTATGGCTACACCTTC. As protein: CASSPQGGNYGYTF.

Here the CDR3 DNA reads TGTGCCAGCAGCGTAGATGGGGGGGAGACCCAGTACTTC. This sequence encodes CASSVDGGETQYF. The chain recombines TRBV9 with TRBJ2-5, with D possibly TRBD2 on 6 matching bases. Looked up from germline, CDR1 is SGDLS and CDR2 is YYNGEE. This CDR3 contains 13 residues. V lost 0 bases and J 5 bases, leaving 8 bases between the germline ends.

The chain employs TRBV19 and TRBJ1-5, with D maybe TRBD1 (6 bases). The germline gives CDR1 LNHDA, CDR2 SQIVND (reference sequence). The CDR3 consists of 16 residues. Between the trimmed V and J ends, which lost 9 bases and 3 bases, there was a span of 21 bases. DNA of the CDR3: TGTGCCAGCGGGGTCCTGGGGGGGGCTGACAATCAGCCCCAGCATTTT. The encoded protein is CASGVLGGADNQPQHF.

As to this clone: At one boundary the junction diverges from the germline segment, which might be a read error. Other DNA sequences in this sample translate to the same CDR3. This rearrangement joins TRBV18 to TRBJ1-1; TRBD1 agrees at 8 bases. CDR3 length equals 15 residues. From germline, CDR1 is KGHSH and CDR2 LQKENI. As DNA, the CDR3 is TGCGCCAGCTCACCGACAGGGGATCGGAACACTGAAGCTTTCTTT. Protein sequence: CASSPTGDRNTEAFF.